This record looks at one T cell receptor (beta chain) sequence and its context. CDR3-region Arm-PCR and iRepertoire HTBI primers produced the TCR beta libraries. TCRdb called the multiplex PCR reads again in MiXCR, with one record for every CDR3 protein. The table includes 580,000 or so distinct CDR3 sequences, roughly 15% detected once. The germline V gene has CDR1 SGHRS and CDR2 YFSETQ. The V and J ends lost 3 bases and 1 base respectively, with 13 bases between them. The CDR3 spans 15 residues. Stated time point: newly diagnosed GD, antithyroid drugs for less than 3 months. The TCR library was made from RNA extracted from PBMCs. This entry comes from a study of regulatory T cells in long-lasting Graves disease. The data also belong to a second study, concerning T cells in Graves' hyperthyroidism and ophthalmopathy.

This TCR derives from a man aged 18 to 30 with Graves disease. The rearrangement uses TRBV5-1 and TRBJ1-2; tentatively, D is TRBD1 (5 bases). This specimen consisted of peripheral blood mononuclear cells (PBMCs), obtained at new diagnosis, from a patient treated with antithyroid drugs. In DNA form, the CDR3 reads TGCGCCAGCAGCTCGGGAGACAGATATAACTATGGCTACACCTTC. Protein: CASSSGDRYNYGYTF.